The source of this TCR beta chain is a study of shared clonotypes between healthy human individuals. Study-level findings and limits: Specimens sampled were limited to blood, with tissue repertoires likely differing. Clonotype sharing among donors likely depends on sequencing depth.

Some clones are missing from TCRdb's copy, which holds only in-frame ones; the method was immunoSEQ multiplex PCR. The data contain around 1,100,000 clones, 77% of them singletons. The CDR3 runs to 14 residues. Per germline, CDR1 SGHRS and CDR2 YFSETQ. V lost 1 base and J lost 3; bases outside the gene matches: 3. This clone was picked up one time. Its target is not known. Other DNA sequences from this sample encode an identical CDR3 as well. Specimen: memory CD4+ T cells from PBMCs. As for subset: CD45RA-negative fraction. The clonotype comes from a man younger than 35 in good health. Some clones in this sample may be carry-over from other donors' samples. The chain has TRBV5-1 and TRBJ2-5; 7 positions agree with TRBD2. The CDR3 sequence is CASSLSGGKETQYF. The CDR3 nucleotides are TGCGCCAGCAGCTTGTCCGGGGGGAAAGAGACCCAGTACTTC. Combining the CDR3 with reference TRBV5-1 and TRBJ2-5 gives the whole variable domain KAGVTQTPRYLIKTRGQQVTLSCSPISGHRSVSWYQQTPGQGLQFLFEYFSETQRNKGNFPGRFSGRQFSNSRSEMNVSTLELGDSALYLCASSLSGGKETQYFGPGTRLLVL.